This T cell receptor beta chain was found in a study of blood T cell repertoires in COVID-19 (TCRdb year 2020). As for the study more broadly: Collaborator samples came from the United States, Italy and Spain and covered acute and convalescent phases of COVID-19. The material from the prospective study consisted of cDNA or gDNA derived from T cells, B-cell-depleted T cells, or PBMCs. Where available, HLA class I and class II types were taken from metadata supplied by the sample provider and were not determined by assay-based typing. A de-identified subject ID, COVID-19 status, age in years and sex were almost always included in the sample metadata. The repertoires were released in a freely available public database meant as a resource for research on the immune response to SARS-CoV-2. Deeply sampled blood TCRbeta repertoires from subjects exposed to, actively infected with, or recovered from COVID-19 were included in the dataset. Samples were obtained from the ongoing ImmuneRACE study (first 160 participants) and from about 1,300 subjects provided by 6 global collaborators.

Worth noting for this clone: Its antigen target is currently unknown. Qualities for individual bases were not recorded, and no much larger clone is one base off.

Another Seattle source contributed samples from volunteer blood donors who had recovered from COVID-19. Whole blood was collected in K2EDTA tubes by collaborating institutions according to the institutions' own protocols. For TCRbeta analysis, collaborators shipped samples in one of three forms: frozen whole blood, isolated PBMCs, or DNA extracted from either of those sample types. The CDR3 covers 17 residues, taking in both the cysteine and the phenylalanine. Only the CDR3 region is kept as DNA, spanning 51 bases read in frame from base 1. CDR1 and CDR2, per the germline V gene, are SGHRS and YFSETQ. Trimmed from V: 1 base; trimmed from J: 2 bases; junction bases lacking a gene match: 7. The full study reports these points: Clinical and demographic metadata were provided uncurated, with the amount varying by source and participant.

TCRbeta CDR3 regions were amplified from genomic DNA using the immunoSEQ Assay, a bias-controlled multiplex PCR. The paper's processing steps were these. Nucleated cell counts per sample were estimated from amplification of reference gene primers within the assay. To quantify the absolute abundance of each unique TCRbeta CDR3 rearrangement, sequence reads were collapsed and filtered. Productive Simpson clonality was computed per sample as the square root of Simpson's diversity index over productive rearrangements. In TCRdb, the immuneACCESS table is reduced to in-frame sequences with V and J assigned. These tables do not hold every clone; where another copy was compared, an unresolved V gene accounts for under half, and the others remain unexplained. The V and J calls and clone size are taken from that table; D and trimming were inferred from the DNA. For this sample the table gives approximately 250,000 clones, of which around 86% were detected only once. Approximately 2.1% of the sample is taken by the ten largest.

The clonotype comes from a man aged 30-40 years who had recovered from COVID-19. The specimen was peripheral blood. The chain is made from TRBV5-1 and TRBJ2-7, with 12 central nucleotides matching TRBD2. The CDR3 protein sequence reads: CASSLSLAGGTPYEQYF. At the DNA level, the sequence is TGCGCCAGCAGCTTGTCCCTAGCGGGGGGGACTCCCTACGAGCAGTACTTC.